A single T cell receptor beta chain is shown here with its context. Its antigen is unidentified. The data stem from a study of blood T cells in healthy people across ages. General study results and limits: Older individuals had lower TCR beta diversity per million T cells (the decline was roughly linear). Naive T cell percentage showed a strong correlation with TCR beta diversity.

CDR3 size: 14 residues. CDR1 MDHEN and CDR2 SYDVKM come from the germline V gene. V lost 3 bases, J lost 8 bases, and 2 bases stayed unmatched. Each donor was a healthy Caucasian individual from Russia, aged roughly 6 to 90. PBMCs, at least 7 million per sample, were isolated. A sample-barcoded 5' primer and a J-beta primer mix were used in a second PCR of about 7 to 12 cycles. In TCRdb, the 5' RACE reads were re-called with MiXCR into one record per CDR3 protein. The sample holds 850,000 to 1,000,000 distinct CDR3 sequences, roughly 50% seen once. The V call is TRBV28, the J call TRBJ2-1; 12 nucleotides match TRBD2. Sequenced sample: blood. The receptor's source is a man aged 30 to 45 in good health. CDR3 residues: CASSFLAGGYEQFF. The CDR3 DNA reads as TGTGCCAGCAGTTTTCTAGCGGGGGGGTATGAGCAGTTCTTC.